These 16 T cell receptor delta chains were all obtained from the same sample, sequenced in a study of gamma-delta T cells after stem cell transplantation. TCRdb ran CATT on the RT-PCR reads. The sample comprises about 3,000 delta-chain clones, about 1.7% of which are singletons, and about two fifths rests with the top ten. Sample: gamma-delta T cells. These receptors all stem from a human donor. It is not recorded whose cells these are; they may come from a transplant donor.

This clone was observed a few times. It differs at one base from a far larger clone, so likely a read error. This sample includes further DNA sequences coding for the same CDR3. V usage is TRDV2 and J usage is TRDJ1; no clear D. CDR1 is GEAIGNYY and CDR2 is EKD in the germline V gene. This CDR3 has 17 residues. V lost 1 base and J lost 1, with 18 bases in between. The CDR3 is CACDTVGDIRSTDKLIF. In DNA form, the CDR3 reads TGTGCCTGTGACACAGTGGGAGATATAAGGTCCACCGATAAACTCATCTTT.

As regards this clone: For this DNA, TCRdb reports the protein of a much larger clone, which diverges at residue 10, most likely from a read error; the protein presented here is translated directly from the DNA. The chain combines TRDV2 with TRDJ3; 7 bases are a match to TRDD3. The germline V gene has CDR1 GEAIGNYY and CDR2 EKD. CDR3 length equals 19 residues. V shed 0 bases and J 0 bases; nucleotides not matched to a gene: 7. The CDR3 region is CACDTLLGESSWDTRQMFF. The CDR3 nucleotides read TGTGCCTGTGACACCCTGTTGGGGGAGTCCTCCTGGGACACCCGACAGATGTTTTTC.

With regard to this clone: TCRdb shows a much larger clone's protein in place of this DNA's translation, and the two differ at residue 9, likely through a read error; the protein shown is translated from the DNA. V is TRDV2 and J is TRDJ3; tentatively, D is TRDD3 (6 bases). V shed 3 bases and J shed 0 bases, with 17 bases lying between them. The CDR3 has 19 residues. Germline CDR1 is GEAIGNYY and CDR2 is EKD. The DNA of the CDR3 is TGTGCCTGTGACCCCCCTGGGGATTTTAGCTCCTGGGACACCCGACAGATGTTTTTC. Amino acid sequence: CACDPPGDFSSWDTRQMFF.

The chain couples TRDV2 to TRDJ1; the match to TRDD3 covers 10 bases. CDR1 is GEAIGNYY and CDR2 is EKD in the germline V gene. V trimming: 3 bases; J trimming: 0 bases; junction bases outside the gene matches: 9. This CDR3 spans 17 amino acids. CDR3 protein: CACDFLGDREYTDKLIF. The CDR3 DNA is TGTGCCTGTGACTTCCTGGGGGATAGGGAGTACACCGATAAACTCATCTTT.

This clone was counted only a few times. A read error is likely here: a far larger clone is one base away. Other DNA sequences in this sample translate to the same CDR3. The CDR3 DNA sequence: TGCGCCTGTGACCCCCCTGGGGATTTAAGCTCCTGGGACACCCGACAGATGTTTTTC. Amino acid sequence: CACDPPGDLSSWDTRQMFF. This chain uses TRDV2 with TRDJ3, with D possibly being TRDD3 (6 bases). The CDR3 is 19 residues long. Germline loops: CDR1 GEAIGNYY, CDR2 EKD.

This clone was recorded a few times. CDR3 DNA sequence: TGTGCCTGTGACTTACTGGGGGAGTACACCGATAAACTCATCTTT. Its translation is CACDLLGEYTDKLIF. V and J are TRDV2 and TRDJ1, with TRDD3 identical over 9 bases. From germline, CDR1 is GEAIGNYY and CDR2 EKD. This CDR3 contains 15 residues. V dropped 3 bases and J dropped 0; count of bases not matched to a gene: 4.

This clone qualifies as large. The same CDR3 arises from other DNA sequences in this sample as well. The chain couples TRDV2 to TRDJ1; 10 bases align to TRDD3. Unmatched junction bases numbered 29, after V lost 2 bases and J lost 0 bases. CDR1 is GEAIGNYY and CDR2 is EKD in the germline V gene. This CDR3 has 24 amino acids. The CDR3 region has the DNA TGTGCCTGTGACAGCCTCCTGGGGGATAGGGGGGGGATACAGGGCGAAAGGTACACCGATAAACTCATCTTT. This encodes CACDSLLGDRGGIQGERYTDKLIF.

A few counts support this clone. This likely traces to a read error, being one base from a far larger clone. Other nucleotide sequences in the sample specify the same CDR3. As DNA, the CDR3 is TGTGCCTGTGACACAGTGGGGGATACGCCAGGGCTCTTCTCCTGGGACACCCGACAGATGTTTTTC. Protein product: CACDTVGDTPGLFSWDTRQMFF. The V gene is TRDV2, the J gene TRDJ3, with 11 bases aligning to TRDD3. V trimming: 1 base; J trimming: 0 bases; junction bases outside the gene matches: 13. The CDR3 runs to 22 residues. From germline, CDR1 is GEAIGNYY and CDR2 EKD.

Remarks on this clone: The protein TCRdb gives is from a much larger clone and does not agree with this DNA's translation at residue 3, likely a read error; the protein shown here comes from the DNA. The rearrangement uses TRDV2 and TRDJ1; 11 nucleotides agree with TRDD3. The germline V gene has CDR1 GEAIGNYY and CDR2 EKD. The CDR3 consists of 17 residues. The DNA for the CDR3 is TGTGCCCGTGACGTACTGGGGGATAGGGAGTACACCGATAAACTCATCTTT. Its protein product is CARDVLGDREYTDKLIF.

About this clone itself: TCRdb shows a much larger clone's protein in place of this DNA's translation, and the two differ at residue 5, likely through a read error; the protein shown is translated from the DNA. CDR3 DNA: TGTGCCTGTGATATACTTGAGAGCACCGATAAACTCATCTTT. Its protein product is CACDILESTDKLIF. The gene calls are TRDV2 and TRDJ1; D is unresolved. The CDR3 loop spans 14 amino acids. V lost 4 bases to trimming and J lost 1 base, with 12 bases between them. Per germline, CDR1 GEAIGNYY and CDR2 EKD.

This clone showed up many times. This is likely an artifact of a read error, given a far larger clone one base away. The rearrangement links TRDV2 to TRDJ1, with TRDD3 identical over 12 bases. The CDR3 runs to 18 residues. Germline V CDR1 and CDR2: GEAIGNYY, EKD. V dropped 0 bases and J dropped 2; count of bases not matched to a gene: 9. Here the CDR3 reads CACDTAGGYGTRTDKLIF. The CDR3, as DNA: TGTGCCTGTGACACCGCTGGGGGATACGGGACAAGGACCGATAAACTCATCTTT.

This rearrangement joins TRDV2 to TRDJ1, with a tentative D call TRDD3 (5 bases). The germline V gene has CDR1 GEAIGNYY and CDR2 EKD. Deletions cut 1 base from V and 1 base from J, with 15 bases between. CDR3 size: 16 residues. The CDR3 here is CACDTLLEAGTDKLIF. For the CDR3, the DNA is TGTGCCTGTGACACGTTACTGGAGGCAGGCACCGATAAACTCATCTTT.

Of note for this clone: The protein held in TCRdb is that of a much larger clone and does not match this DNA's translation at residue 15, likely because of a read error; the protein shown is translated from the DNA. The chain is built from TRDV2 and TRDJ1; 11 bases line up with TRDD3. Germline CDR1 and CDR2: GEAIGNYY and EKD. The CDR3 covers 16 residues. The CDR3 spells CACYSITGGYVDKLTF. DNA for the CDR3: TGTGCCTGTTATTCGATTACTGGGGGATATGTCGATAAACTCACCTTT.

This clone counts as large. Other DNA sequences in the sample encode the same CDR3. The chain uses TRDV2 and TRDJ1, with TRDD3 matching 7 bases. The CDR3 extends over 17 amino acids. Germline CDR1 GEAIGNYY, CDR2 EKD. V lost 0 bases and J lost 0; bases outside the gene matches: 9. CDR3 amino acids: CACDTLGGPRDTDKLIF. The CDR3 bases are TGTGCCTGTGACACCCTGGGGGGCCCCAGGGACACCGATAAACTCATCTTT.

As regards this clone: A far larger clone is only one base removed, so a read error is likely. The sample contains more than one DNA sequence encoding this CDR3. The CDR3 bases are TGTGCCTGTGACACGGTAACTGGGACGCGTGATAAACTCATCTTT. Translating gives CACDTVTGTRDKLIF. The chain combines TRDV2 with TRDJ1; D is perhaps TRDD3 (6 bases). Germline CDR1 reads GEAIGNYY; CDR2 reads EKD. V shed 1 base and J shed 5 bases, with 16 bases lying between them. The CDR3 sequence is 15 residues long.

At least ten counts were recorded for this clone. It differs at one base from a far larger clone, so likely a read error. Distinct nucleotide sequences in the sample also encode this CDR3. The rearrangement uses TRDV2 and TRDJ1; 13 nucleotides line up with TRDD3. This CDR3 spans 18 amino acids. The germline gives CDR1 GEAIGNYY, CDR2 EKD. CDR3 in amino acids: CACDTVSTGGYDTDKLIF. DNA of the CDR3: TGCGCCTGTGACACCGTTTCGACTGGGGGATACGACACCGATAAACTCATCTTT.